This is a list of T cell receptor beta chains from one sample in a study of CD4 T cells in relation to SARS-CoV-2 and coronaviruses. The protocol was immunoSEQ multiplex PCR, while the TCRdb copy is restricted to in-frame clones and leaves out a portion. There are about 59,000 clones in the sample; roughly 88% occur only once, and approximately 1.5% lies in the top ten. The material sequenced was memory CD4+ T cells from PBMCs. These TCRs come from a human donor in good health. CDR3s include the opening cysteine and the closing phenylalanine or tryptophan. D genes are given only for firm matches. Only part of the rows carry a size: once, few, many, or a class if the clone is expanded.

j_gene | len | v_gene | abundance | d_gene | CDR3nt | CDR3aa
TRBJ2-7 | 15 | TRBV7-7 | . | . | TGTGCCAGCAGCCCGACACCGGGGGTGGGCTACGAGCAGTACTTC | CASSPTPGVGYEQYF
TRBJ2-7 | 17 | TRBV3-1/TRBV3-2 | . | TRBD2 | TGTGCCAGCAGCCGCTCTAGCGGGAGGGCCTCGACCTACGAGCAGTACTTC | CASSRSSGRASTYEQYF
TRBJ1-2 | 15 | TRBV18 | . | . | TGTGCCAGCTCACGCTCAGCTCAGGAAAAGAATGGCTACACCTTC | CASSRSAQEKNGYTF
TRBJ1-1 | 14 | TRBV19 | once | . | TGTGCCAGTAGTCCCTCAACAGGGAACACTGAAGCTTTCTTT | CASSPSTGNTEAFF
TRBJ2-5 | 13 | TRBV30 | . | TRBD1 | TGTGCCTGGAATCCTGGGACAGCAGAGACCCAGTACTTC | CAWNPGTAETQYF
TRBJ1-6 | 14 | TRBV19 | . | . | TGTGCCAGTAGTATAAAGGGGATCGGTTCACCCCTCCACTTT | CASSIKGIGSPLHF
TRBJ2-7 | 13 | TRBV12-3/TRBV12-4 | . | TRBD1 | TGTGCCAGCGGCGGACAGGGGATTAGTGAGCAGTACTTC | CASGGQGISEQYF
TRBJ2-5 | 11 | TRBV3-1/TRBV3-2 | . | . | TGTGCCAGCAGCCAAGTGGAGACCCAGTACTTC | CASSQVETQYF
TRBJ1-3 | 16 | TRBV2 | . | . | TGTGCCAGCAGTGAATTGTTTACAGGGTCTAGAAACACCATATATTTT | CASSELFTGSRNTIYF
TRBJ2-5 | 16 | TRBV2 | . | TRBD2 | TGTGCCAGCAGAGGCGGGACTAGCGGGAGGGCCTGGACCCAGTACTTC | CASRGGTSGRAWTQYF
TRBJ2-1 | 18 | TRBV6-1 | few | TRBD2 | TGTGCCAGCAGTGAAGCGCGGCTAGCGGGAGGTGCCTACAATGAGCAGTTCTTC | CASSEARLAGGAYNEQFF
TRBJ1-1 | 14 | TRBV28 | . | TRBD1 | TGTGCCAGCAGTCCTGGACACAGGGGAACTGAAGCTTTCTTT | CASSPGHRGTEAFF
TRBJ1-1 | 17 | TRBV5-1 | . | TRBD1 | TGCGCCAGCAGCAAGGGACAGGGGGAATCGGTGAACACTGAAGCTTTCTTT | CASSKGQGESVNTEAFF
TRBJ2-5 | 17 | TRBV4-1 | . | TRBD2 | TGCGCCAGCAGCCAAGTAGATATGGGACTAAGTTATGGGACCCAGTACTTC | CASSQVDMGLSYGTQYF
TRBJ2-1 | 13 | TRBV9 | . | . | TGTGCCAGCAGCGTAGGGTTGCCTAATGAGCAGTTCTTC | CASSVGLPNEQFF
TRBJ2-7 | 15 | TRBV9 | . | . | TGTGCCAGCAGCGTAGAAAGTAGGGGCTACTACGAGCAGTACTTC | CASSVESRGYYEQYF
TRBJ2-3 | 12 | TRBV28 | few | . | TGTGCCAGCAGGGTGGGCACAGATACGCAGTATTTT | CASRVGTDTQYF
TRBJ1-5 | 16 | TRBV28 | . | . | TGTGCCAGCAGTTTAAGGCTTCAGGGGATAAATCAGCCCCAGCATTTT | CASSLRLQGINQPQHF
TRBJ2-1 | 17 | TRBV24-1 | . | TRBD2 | TGTGCCACCAGTGATTCTAGCGGGAGGACCTCCTACAATGAGCAGTTCTTC | CATSDSSGRTSYNEQFF
TRBJ1-5 | 14 | TRBV19 | . | . | TGTGCCAGTGCACTAATAGGAGGTAATCAGCCCCAGCATTTT | CASALIGGNQPQHF
TRBJ2-1 | 13 | TRBV18 | . | . | TGTGCCAGCTCACGGAGATTAATGGATGAGCAGTTCTTC | CASSRRLMDEQFF
TRBJ2-7 | 15 | TRBV7-9 | few | TRBD2 | TGTGCCAGCAGCTTATTCACTAGCGGGACCTACGAGCAGTACTTC | CASSLFTSGTYEQYF
TRBJ2-3 | 19 | TRBV4-1 | . | TRBD2 | TGCGCCAGCAGCCACCCGTCTGGTCGGCGGGAGTGGGGCACAGATACGCAGTATTTT | CASSHPSGRREWGTDTQYF
TRBJ2-6 | 21 | TRBV18 | . | . | TGTGCCAGCTCACCAGTCGCACAGGGACTCGCACCGTACTCTGGGGCCAACGTCCTGACTTTC | CASSPVAQGLAPYSGANVLTF
TRBJ2-7 | 14 | TRBV18 | once | TRBD1 | TGTGCCAGCTCAACAGGGGGCAGGGTAGACGAGCAGTACTTC | CASSTGGRVDEQYF